This entry lists 18 T cell receptor beta chains sequenced from one sample in a study of cytomegalovirus exposure and HLA in healthy donors. PCR was performed using 60 Vbeta and 13 Jbeta primers. Sequencing used immunoSEQ multiplex PCR; TCRdb keeps in-frame clones, though not all of them. The sample contains around 99,000 clones, roughly 73% of which appear only once. Specimen: PBMCs. The source of these receptors is a man over 45 in good health and CMV-seropositive.

The chain is built from TRBV29-1 and TRBJ2-1; D may be TRBD1 (6 bases). Trimming pared 6 bases from V and 1 base from J, leaving 19 bases between. Germline CDR1 and CDR2: SQVTM and ANQGSEA. The CDR3 is 16 amino acids. The CDR3 DNA sequence: TGCAGCGTAGGCCCCCAAGGGGGTAAATCCTACAATGAGCAGTTCTTC. This sequence encodes CSVGPQGGKSYNEQFF.

The chain recombines TRBV7-8 with TRBJ2-1; D perhaps matches TRBD2 (6 bases). The CDR3 consists of 16 residues. The V end was cut by 1 base, the J end by 6 bases, with 16 bases between. Germline V gene lookup returns CDR1 SGHVS and CDR2 FQNEAQ. The CDR3 coding sequence is TGTGCCAGCAGCTTAGTTAGGGACTTAAGAGGCAATGAGCAGTTCTTC. It yields the protein CASSLVRDLRGNEQFF. Full variable domain (rest looked up from reference TRBV7-8 and TRBJ2-1): GAGVSQSPRYKVAKRGQDVALRCDPISGHVSLFWYQQALGQGPEFLTYFQNEAQLDKSGLPSDRFFAERPEGSVSTLKIQRTQQEDSAVYLCASSLVRDLRGNEQFFGPGTRLTVL.

The chain recombines TRBV4-2 with TRBJ2-5; TRBD2 agrees at 10 bases. CDR3 length: 16 residues. After removal of 0 bases from V and 3 bases from J, the junction contained 4 bases not matched to a gene. Germline CDR1 LGHNA, CDR2 YNFKEQ. The CDR3 region has the DNA TGTGCCAGCAGCCAAGATCTACTAGCGGGGAAAGAGACCCAGTACTTC. It encodes CASSQDLLAGKETQYF.

V usage is TRBV9 and J usage is TRBJ2-1; 10 positions match TRBD2. V trimming: 4 bases; J trimming: 5 bases; junction bases outside the gene matches: 9. The germline CDR1 and CDR2 sequences are SGDLS and YYNGEE. The length of the CDR3 is 16 residues. The CDR3 sequence is CASSPRSSGGDNEQFF. Here the CDR3 DNA reads TGTGCCAGCAGCCCTAGATCTAGCGGGGGTGACAATGAGCAGTTCTTC.

The CDR3 region is CASTQGDYSPLHF. The CDR3 coding sequence is TGTGCCAGTACCCAAGGGGATTATTCACCCCTCCACTTT. The J gene is TRBJ1-6, the V gene TRBV27; D is possibly TRBD1 (5 bases). The V gene's germline CDR1 is MNHEY and CDR2 SMNVEV (reference sequence). The length of the CDR3 is 13 residues. The V and J ends lost 9 bases and 8 bases respectively, with 14 bases between them.

In regard to this clone: Germline and junction disagree at one end, which may indicate a read error. The chain is built from TRBV28 and TRBJ1-5; 11 bases fit TRBD1. This CDR3 is 14 amino acids long. The germline gives CDR1 MDHEN, CDR2 SYDVKM. CDR3 sequence reads: CASSLDRGLQPQNF. The CDR3 nucleotides are TGTGCCAGCAGCCTGGACAGGGGGCTCCAGCCCCAGAATTTT.

The rearrangement joins TRBV5-1 to TRBJ2-2, with 12 bases identical to TRBD2. With V trimmed by 0 bases and J by 8 bases, 8 bases remained unmatched. The V gene's germline CDR1 is SGHRS and CDR2 YFSETQ. The CDR3 spans 17 residues. CDR3 bases: TGCGCCAGCAGCTTGGGTCGACTAGCGGGGGATCTAGGGGAGCTGTTTTTT. It encodes CASSLGRLAGDLGELFF. The variable domain in full, with the rest retrieved from reference TRBV5-1 and TRBJ2-2, is KAGVTQTPRYLIKTRGQQVTLSCSPISGHRSVSWYQQTPGQGLQFLFEYFSETQRNKGNFPGRFSGRQFSNSRSEMNVSTLELGDSALYLCASSLGRLAGDLGELFFGEGSRLTVL.

This clone turned up a few times. The J gene is TRBJ1-6, the V gene TRBV6-4, with TRBD1 as a possible D gene (5 bases). V was trimmed by 6 bases and J by 11 bases, leaving 14 bases between them. There are 13 residues in the CDR3. Germline assignment: CDR1 MRHNA and CDR2 SNTAGT. Here the CDR3 reads CASRGSSGAPLHF. The CDR3 DNA sequence: TGTGCCAGCAGGGGGTCGTCGGGGGCACCCCTCCACTTT.

The J gene is TRBJ2-4, the V gene TRBV4-1, with a weak D call TRBD2 (5 bases). Trimming stripped 0 bases from V and 2 bases from J, with 17 bases between. From germline, CDR1 is MGHRA and CDR2 YSYEKL. The CDR3 sequence is 18 residues long. For the CDR3, the DNA is TGCGCCAGCAGCCAAGATTCGGCGGGCCGAAGGTCCAAAAACATTCAGTACTTC. Translation: CASSQDSAGRRSKNIQYF.

This rearrangement joins TRBV30 to TRBJ1-5, with D maybe TRBD1 (5 bases). Germline assignment: CDR1 GTSNPN and CDR2 SVGIG (reference sequence). Trimming left V 0 bases short and J 0 bases short, with 9 bases between. CDR3 length: 15 amino acids. The DNA of the CDR3 is TGTGCCTGGAGTGTACGCAGGGATAGCAATCAGCCCCAGCATTTT. Its translation: CAWSVRRDSNQPQHF.

Worth noting for this clone: The junction departs from germline at one end; a sequencing error may be responsible. This chain links TRBV2 with TRBJ1-5; 8 bases match TRBD1. CDR3 length equals 17 residues. Germline CDR1 is SNHLY and CDR2 is FYNNEI. CDR3 sequence: CASSEALLRGLNQPQNF. The CDR3, as DNA: TGTGCCAGCAGTGAAGCGCTTCTCAGGGGGCTAAATCAGCCCCAGAATTTT.

This clone was observed a few times. This sequence joins TRBV29-1 and TRBJ2-7; 7 bases are a match to TRBD1. The CDR3 loop spans 15 amino acids. Germline trimming cut 7 bases from V and 4 bases from J; bases unmatched to any gene: 16. In germline, CDR1 is SQVTM, CDR2 ANQGSEA. CDR3 DNA sequence: TGCAGCGCTCAGGGGGACAGAACAGGGGTATACGAGCAGTACTTC. Protein product: CSAQGDRTGVYEQYF.

This clone is categorized as large. The V call is TRBV30, the J call TRBJ1-1; D is possibly TRBD1 (5 bases). V was clipped by 5 bases and J by 0 bases, with 10 bases between them. Looked up from germline, CDR1 is GTSNPN and CDR2 is SVGIG (reference sequence). This CDR3 is built from 13 residues. CDR3 DNA: TGTGCCTGGCGCGGGACGGTGAACACTGAAGCTTTCTTT. Translated: CAWRGTVNTEAFF.

The J gene is TRBJ1-3, the V gene TRBV19; D is uncertain. Germline V gene sequence: CDR1 LNHDA, CDR2 SQIVND (reference sequence). The V end lost 5 bases, the J end lost 3 bases, and 14 bases lay between the germline ends. This CDR3 is built from 15 residues. The CDR3: CASSFWNDNGNTIYF. DNA of the CDR3: TGTGCCAGTAGTTTCTGGAACGACAATGGAAACACCATATATTTT.

The V gene is TRBV4-3, the J gene TRBJ1-4; 7 bases agree with TRBD1. After removal of 4 bases from V and 4 bases from J, the junction contained 9 bases not matched to a gene. Per germline, CDR1 LGHNA and CDR2 YSLEER. The CDR3 contains 16 residues. The CDR3 nucleotides are TGCGCCAGCAGCCGTCGACAGGGACCGGGTAATGAAAAACTGTTTTTT. It specifies CASSRRQGPGNEKLFF.

V is TRBV19 and J is TRBJ1-5; 7 bases fit TRBD1. This CDR3 region has 13 residues. In germline, CDR1 is LNHDA, CDR2 SQIVND (reference sequence). J gave up 7 bases and V 5 bases, and 5 bases lay outside the gene matches. The CDR3 protein is CASSETGYQPQHF. The CDR3 DNA reads as TGTGCCAGTAGTGAGACAGGGTACCAGCCCCAGCATTTT. Full variable domain (missing parts from reference TRBV19 and TRBJ1-5): DGGITQSPKYLFRKEGQNVTLSCEQNLNHDAMYWYRQDPGQGLRLIYYSQIVNDFQKGDIAEGYSVSREKKESFPLTVTSAQKNPTAFYLCASSETGYQPQHFGDGTRLSIL.

This clone has more than one count but fewer than ten. V is TRBV9 and J is TRBJ2-3; 10 bases line up with TRBD2. The length of the CDR3 is 15 residues. Germline assignment: CDR1 SGDLS and CDR2 YYNGEE. The V and J ends lost 1 base and 5 bases, in that order; junction bases with no gene match: 4. The CDR3: CASSVRAGGGDTQYF. The CDR3 coding sequence is TGTGCCAGCAGCGTACGAGCGGGGGGGGGAGATACGCAGTATTTT.

The genes are TRBV7-2 and TRBJ2-3; 8 nucleotides agree with TRBD2. Looked up from germline, CDR1 is SGHTA and CDR2 is FQGNSA. The CDR3 totals 16 residues. After removal of 5 bases from V and 1 base from J, the junction contained 8 bases not matched to a gene. The CDR3 loop is CASSPRGAGGTDTQYF. CDR3 in DNA: TGTGCCAGCAGCCCTAGAGGAGCGGGGGGCACAGATACGCAGTATTTT.